A single T cell receptor (beta chain) is shown here with its context. Its target is unknown. V dropped 3 bases and J dropped 6 bases, with 9 bases sitting between them. The CDR3 is 12 amino acids. The sample comes from a study of vaccination effects on CD4 cells after COVID-19. Study-wide findings and caveats: Few convalescent patients and no early post-infection timepoints were included in the study. The vaccine-induced clones of healthy vaccinees included only 1 of 255 that cross-reacted with common cold coronaviruses.

It was after approximately 10 days of culture that CD4+ T cells were isolated. The method was immunoSEQ multiplex PCR; TCRdb's version includes in-frame clones alone and lacks a portion of them. The table has around 41,000 clones, over 80% seen once. This TCR came from a human donor who received a COVID-19 vaccine. The genes are TRBV23-1 and TRBJ2-7; D gene unclear. TRBV23-1 is marked as an open reading frame, function uncertain. Sequenced here: CD4+ T cells from PBMCs cultured without peptide, sampled before COVID-19 vaccination. CDR3 amino acids: CASSHKHLEQYV. The DNA for the CDR3 is TGCGCCAGCAGTCACAAACATCTCGAGCAGTACGTC.